The 7 T cell receptor beta chains below were found in one sample sequenced in a study of cytomegalovirus exposure and HLA in healthy donors. Primers: 60 Vbeta forward and 13 Jbeta reverse. The protocol was immunoSEQ multiplex PCR, while the TCRdb copy is restricted to in-frame clones and leaves out a portion. This sample has 210,000 or so clones, with 70% to 85% found just once. The sequenced sample was PBMCs. Every receptor here comes from a woman aged 40 to 50 in good health and CMV-seronegative.

This clone was counted a few times. The chain uses TRBV28 and TRBJ1-2; D remains ambiguous. The V gene's germline CDR1 is MDHEN and CDR2 SYDVKM. Trimming removed 6 bases at V and 3 bases at J, with 8 bases between. The CDR3 loop spans 12 amino acids. CDR3 protein: CASRSRYYGYTF. CDR3 in DNA: TGTGCCAGCAGAAGCAGGTACTATGGCTACACCTTC.

The V and J genes are TRBV6-6 and TRBJ1-1, with 8 bases lining up with TRBD1. This CDR3 is built from 14 residues. CDR1 MNHNY and CDR2 SVGAGI come from the germline V gene (reference sequence). Trimming took 7 bases from V and 0 from J; bases not matched to a gene: 4. DNA of the CDR3: TGTGCCAGCACCGACAGGGGAATGAACACTGAAGCTTTCTTT. Protein product: CASTDRGMNTEAFF.

The chain combines TRBV15 with TRBJ1-3; perhaps TRBD1 as D (5 bases). Trimming pared 8 bases from V and 1 base from J, leaving 9 bases between. The length of the CDR3 is 13 residues. CDR1 LNHNV and CDR2 YYDKDF come from the germline V gene (reference sequence). The CDR3 reads CATGGGSGNTIYF. CDR3 bases: TGTGCCACCGGTGGGGGGTCTGGAAACACCATATATTTT.

This clone was recorded once. This chain connects TRBV5-1 to TRBJ2-1, with 8 bases identical to TRBD2. This CDR3 has 18 amino acids. Germline assignment: CDR1 SGHRS and CDR2 YFSETQ. Germline trimming cut 0 bases from V and 4 bases from J; bases unmatched to any gene: 12. The CDR3 region is CASSLGGPPAGEYNEQFF. In DNA, the CDR3 is TGCGCCAGCAGCTTGGGAGGGCCCCCAGCGGGGGAGTACAATGAGCAGTTCTTC. The variable domain in full, completed from reference TRBV5-1 and TRBJ2-1, reads KAGVTQTPRYLIKTRGQQVTLSCSPISGHRSVSWYQQTPGQGLQFLFEYFSETQRNKGNFPGRFSGRQFSNSRSEMNVSTLELGDSALYLCASSLGGPPAGEYNEQFFGPGTRLTVL.

This rearrangement joins TRBV5-1 to TRBJ2-1; TRBD2 agrees at 10 bases. Trimming cost V 0 bases and J 5 bases; bases outside gene matches: 11. The CDR3 covers 18 residues. The germline V gene encodes CDR1 SGHRS and CDR2 YFSETQ. CDR3 bases: TGCGCCAGCAGCTTGGATGCTAGCGGGGGCCCAACCCACAATGAGCAGTTCTTC. It yields the protein CASSLDASGGPTHNEQFF.

The chain combines TRBV4-3 with TRBJ1-5; a possible D gene is TRBD1 (6 bases). The V gene lost 3 bases and the J gene lost 6 bases, with 15 bases spanning the gap. The CDR3 sequence is 15 residues long. Germline V gene sequence: CDR1 LGHNA, CDR2 YSLEER. The CDR3 coding sequence is TGCGCCAGCAGCCAGGACTGGGCAGGGGTTCAGCCCCAGCATTTT. It encodes CASSQDWAGVQPQHF.

The V gene is TRBV29-1, the J gene TRBJ2-7, with a weak D call TRBD1 (5 bases). Trimming shortened V by 5 bases and J by 2 bases, and 13 bases separated the two germline ends. The germline V gene encodes CDR1 SQVTM and CDR2 ANQGSEA. The CDR3 is made up of 13 amino acids. The CDR3 DNA sequence: TGCAGCGTTAAGGGGTCTTCGACCTACGAGCAGTACTTC. As protein: CSVKGSSTYEQYF.